This entry lists 32 T cell receptor beta chains sequenced from one sample in a study of control samples from healthy donors and cancer patients. Repertoires were generated with immunoSEQ multiplex PCR, while TCRdb's copy carries only in-frame clones and drops some. The repertoire holds under 200,000 clones, 91% seen once, with about 1.6% in the top ten. The specimen sequenced was blood. The receptors here all came from a woman in her twenties or thirties in good health.

This clone showed up just a few times. J is TRBJ2-2 and V is TRBV4-2, with D perhaps TRBD1 or TRBD2 (6 bases each). Germline CDR1 reads LGHNA; CDR2 reads YNFKEQ. Trimming removed 0 bases from V and 5 bases from J, with 10 bases in between. This CDR3 is 15 amino acids long. CDR3 protein: CASSQDLGGTGELFF. CDR3 bases: TGTGCCAGCAGCCAAGATCTAGGGGGGACCGGGGAGCTGTTTTTT.

The chain has TRBV13 and TRBJ2-1; no clear D. This CDR3 contains 14 residues. V gave up 0 bases and J gave up 3 bases, with 6 bases separating them. Germline CDR1 is PRHDT and CDR2 is FYEKMQ (reference sequence). This CDR3 is CASSLGTDYNEQFF. DNA of the CDR3: TGTGCCAGCAGCTTAGGGACTGACTACAATGAGCAGTTCTTC.

The chain employs TRBV9 and TRBJ2-7, with 7 bases matching TRBD2. With V trimmed by 0 bases and J by 3 bases, 6 bases remained unmatched. Per germline, CDR1 SGDLS and CDR2 YYNGEE. The CDR3 extends over 15 amino acids. The DNA for the CDR3 is TGTGCCAGCAGCGTAGCAGCGGGAACCCTCTACGAGCAGTACTTC. It translates to CASSVAAGTLYEQYF.

This sequence joins TRBV6-4 and TRBJ2-5, with 9 bases matching TRBD2. The CDR3 contains 15 residues. Germline V lookup: CDR1 MRHNA, CDR2 SNTAGT. Trimming cost V 0 bases and J 5 bases; bases outside gene matches: 4. Here the CDR3 reads CASSDSGGGVETQYF. As DNA, the CDR3 is TGTGCCAGCAGTGACTCTGGCGGGGGGGTTGAGACCCAGTACTTC.

This chain connects TRBV12-3 or TRBV12-4 to TRBJ1-2; D perhaps matches TRBD1 (5 bases). Trimming stripped 7 bases from V and 4 bases from J, with 10 bases between. This CDR3 has 12 residues. The CDR3 DNA follows: TGTGCCAGCACCTTGGGGCCCTATGGCTACACCTTC. Protein sequence: CASTLGPYGYTF.

The rearrangement uses TRBV6-5 and TRBJ1-2, with D maybe TRBD1 (6 bases). V lost 6 bases to trimming and J lost 2 bases, with 10 bases between them. Germline V gives CDR1 MNHEY, CDR2 SVGAGI. CDR3 length: 13 amino acids. The CDR3 nucleotides are TGTGCCAGCAGCCGACAGGCAAACTATGGCTACACCTTC. Amino acids: CASSRQANYGYTF.

The table lists this clone with a count of one. This rearrangement joins TRBV7-9 to TRBJ2-1, with 7 positions matching TRBD1. The V and J ends lost 1 base and 0 bases, in that order; junction bases with no gene match: 9. This CDR3 contains 18 residues. Germline V lookup: CDR1 SEHNR, CDR2 FQNEAQ (reference sequence). CDR3 sequence: CASSLGLGQLLSYNEQFF. The CDR3 nucleotides are TGTGCCAGCAGCTTAGGCTTGGGACAGCTTCTCTCCTACAATGAGCAGTTCTTC.

The chain recombines TRBV19 with TRBJ1-4, with D maybe TRBD1 (5 bases). Germline loops: CDR1 LNHDA, CDR2 SQIVND (reference sequence). V lost 5 bases, J lost 7 bases, and 11 bases lay in between. The CDR3 spans 13 residues. The CDR3: CASSARGFEKLFF. The CDR3 coding sequence is TGTGCCAGTAGTGCCCGGGGGTTTGAAAAACTGTTTTTT.

The chain links TRBV2 to TRBJ1-2; TRBD1 aligns across 8 bases. V was pared by 4 bases and J by 4 bases, with 8 bases of the junction left unmatched. CDR1 is SNHLY, CDR2 FYNNEI, per germline. The CDR3 covers 15 residues. The CDR3 protein is CASSAGWTGTYGYTF. The CDR3 nucleotides are TGTGCCAGCAGTGCAGGCTGGACAGGGACCTATGGCTACACCTTC.

In regard to this clone: Other DNA variants within this sample encode the same CDR3. The chain recombines TRBV6-1 with TRBJ2-3; the D call may be TRBD1 or TRBD2 (6 bases each). The CDR3 totals 14 residues. Germline V CDR1 and CDR2: MNHNS, SASEGT. The V gene lost 2 bases and the J gene lost 4 bases, with 10 bases spanning the gap. The CDR3 bases are TGTGCCAGCAGTGAATTGGGGGGCGCAGATACGCAGTATTTT. Its translation: CASSELGGADTQYF.

The CDR3: CASSTRDTGNTIYF. The CDR3 DNA is TGTGCCAGCAGCACCCGGGACACTGGAAACACCATATATTTT. The rearrangement links TRBV7-8 to TRBJ1-3; a weak D match, TRBD1 (6 bases). Trimming cost V 5 bases and J 2 bases, with 10 bases left between them. This CDR3 is built from 14 residues. CDR1 and CDR2 from the germline V gene are SGHVS and FQNEAQ.

The chain combines TRBV6-5 with TRBJ1-2; 8 nucleotides line up with TRBD1. The V and J ends lost 8 bases and 8 bases, in that order; junction bases with no gene match: 4. The CDR3 loop spans 11 amino acids. CDR1 MNHEY and CDR2 SVGAGI come from the germline V gene. The CDR3 DNA reads as TGTGCCAGCGACAGGGGATTAGGCTACACCTTC. Its protein product is CASDRGLGYTF.

The chain joins TRBV6-4 to TRBJ2-7; TRBD2 agrees at 8 bases. The CDR3 spans 13 residues. Losses at the gene ends were 0 bases for V and 6 bases for J; bases not matched to a gene: 1. Looked up from germline, CDR1 is MRHNA and CDR2 is SNTAGT. Written as DNA, the CDR3 is TGTGCCAGCAGTGACTCGGGACTAGGCGAGCAGTACTTC. Protein: CASSDSGLGEQYF.

V usage is TRBV15 and J usage is TRBJ2-5, with D unresolved. Per germline, CDR1 LNHNV and CDR2 YYDKDF (reference sequence). This CDR3 spans 15 amino acids. Trimming stripped 3 bases from V and 1 base from J, with 12 bases between. As DNA, the CDR3 is TGTGCCACCAGCAGGCCTGGCGCAGGCCAAGAGACCCAGTACTTC. It specifies CATSRPGAGQETQYF.

The CDR3: CASSQDAQGVYNEQFF. The CDR3 nucleotides are TGTGCCAGCAGCCAAGACGCACAGGGGGTGTACAATGAGCAGTTCTTC. The chain carries TRBV4-2 and TRBJ2-1; 8 bases map to TRBD1. This CDR3 has 16 amino acids. Germline V gene lookup returns CDR1 LGHNA and CDR2 YNFKEQ. V dropped 0 bases and J dropped 4; count of bases not matched to a gene: 5.

J is TRBJ2-7 and V is TRBV6-6; 16 bases line up with TRBD2. The CDR3 has 15 residues. Germline V gene sequence: CDR1 MNHNY, CDR2 SVGAGI (reference sequence). The V and J ends lost 7 bases and 7 bases, in that order; junction bases with no gene match: 7. The CDR3 DNA follows: TGTGCCAGCAACAAGGGACTAGCGGGAGGGGATGAGCAGTACTTC. Protein sequence: CASNKGLAGGDEQYF.

The chain employs TRBV5-1 and TRBJ2-1; 10 bases fit TRBD1. Trimming removed 0 bases from V and 9 bases from J; junction bases left unmatched: 3. CDR3 length equals 14 residues. Germline V gene data show CDR1 as SGHRS and CDR2 as YFSETQ. DNA for the CDR3: TGCGCCAGCAGCTTGGAGGGGACAGGGGTTGAGCAGTTCTTC. Protein product: CASSLEGTGVEQFF.

The chain carries TRBV11-3 and TRBJ1-4; a weak D match, TRBD1 (5 bases). The length of the CDR3 is 16 residues. Germline values: CDR1 SGHNT, CDR2 YENEEA. Trimming stripped 0 bases from V and 3 bases from J, with 11 bases between. This chain's CDR3 is CASSLDGGAANEKLFF. Written as DNA, the CDR3 is TGTGCCAGCAGCTTAGATGGGGGAGCGGCTAATGAAAAACTGTTTTTT.

The chain uses TRBV3-1 (or the pseudogene TRBV3-2) and TRBJ2-1; perhaps TRBD1 as D (6 bases). The CDR3 consists of 14 residues. Trimming pared 1 base from V and 8 bases from J, leaving 12 bases between. Germline CDR1 LGHDT, CDR2 YNNKEL (reference sequence). The CDR3 DNA reads TGTGCCAGCAGCCAAGGGCGCAGGGGTGATGAGCAGTTCTTC. This gives the protein CASSQGRRGDEQFF.

The chain employs TRBV19 and TRBJ1-6, with D unclear. The CDR3 is made up of 14 amino acids. V gave up 7 bases and J gave up 0 bases, with 7 bases separating them. Germline-derived CDR1 and CDR2 are LNHDA and SQIVND (reference sequence). CDR3 sequence reads: CASMEGSYNSPLHF. The DNA of the CDR3 is TGTGCCAGTATGGAGGGCTCCTATAATTCACCCCTCCACTTT.

The chain uses TRBV11-2 and TRBJ1-2, with 7 bases fitting TRBD1. Germline loops: CDR1 SGHAT, CDR2 FQNNGV. After removal of 1 base from V and 4 bases from J, the junction contained 3 bases not matched to a gene. CDR3 length equals 14 residues. CDR3 sequence (DNA): TGTGCCAGCAGCTTAGGGGGGACAGCCTATGGCTACACCTTC. Amino acid sequence: CASSLGGTAYGYTF.

This rearrangement joins TRBV5-1 to TRBJ2-5, with 9 nucleotides matching TRBD2. The CDR3 length is 15 residues. Germline CDR1 is SGHRS and CDR2 is YFSETQ. The junction had 6 bases not matched to a gene; V was cut back by 1 base and J by 5 bases. For the CDR3, the DNA is TGCGCCAGCAGCTTGCAAGCGGGAGGATCTGAGACCCAGTACTTC. This sequence encodes CASSLQAGGSETQYF.

V and J are TRBV24-1 and TRBJ2-5, with 8 bases matching TRBD1. This CDR3 region has 13 residues. The V and J ends lost 6 bases and 5 bases, in that order; junction bases with no gene match: 4. Germline V gene sequence: CDR1 KGHDR, CDR2 SFDVKD. CDR3 bases: TGTGCCACCAGTCCAGGGGGCGGTGAGACCCAGTACTTC. Its translation: CATSPGGGETQYF.

The chain combines TRBV7-3 with TRBJ2-1; 7 nucleotides match TRBD2. In germline, CDR1 is SGHTA, CDR2 FQGTGA. Losses at the gene ends were 2 bases for V and 4 bases for J; bases not matched to a gene: 8. The CDR3 has 16 residues. CDR3 sequence reads: CASSLAGTNMYNEQFF. The DNA of the CDR3 is TGTGCCAGCAGCTTAGCCGGGACTAATATGTACAATGAGCAGTTCTTC.

The genes are TRBV18 and TRBJ1-1; D is unresolved. V was cut by 4 bases and J by 2 bases, with 5 bases left in between. Germline CDR1 is KGHSH and CDR2 is LQKENI. This CDR3 has 12 amino acids. The DNA of the CDR3 is TGTGCCAGCTCACGGATCAACACTGAAGCTTTCTTT. It encodes CASSRINTEAFF.

The chain carries TRBV6-5 and TRBJ2-1, with D tentatively TRBD2 (6 bases). Germline V gene lookup returns CDR1 MNHEY and CDR2 SVGAGI. The CDR3 is 15 amino acids. Trimming shortened V by 6 bases and J by 4 bases, and 16 bases separated the two germline ends. CDR3 coding DNA: TGTGCCAGCAGAGGGCCGGGACTCCTATACAATGAGCAGTTCTTC. This gives the protein CASRGPGLLYNEQFF.

CDR3: CASSKLAGSTDTQYF. CDR3 bases: TGTGCCAGCAGTAAACTAGCGGGTAGCACAGATACGCAGTATTTT. The V call is TRBV6-5, the J call TRBJ2-3; TRBD2 agrees at 9 bases. The CDR3 has 15 residues. CDR1 and CDR2 (germline): MNHEY, SVGAGI. After removal of 5 bases from V and 0 bases from J, the junction contained 3 bases not matched to a gene.

V gene TRBV19 combines with J gene TRBJ1-6; no clear D. In germline, CDR1 is LNHDA, CDR2 SQIVND (reference sequence). This CDR3 is 12 amino acids long. V was trimmed by 6 bases and J by 6 bases, leaving 6 bases between them. The CDR3 loop is CASRVGNSPLHF. The DNA of the CDR3 is TGTGCCAGTAGAGTGGGTAATTCACCCCTCCACTTT.

The chain carries TRBV6-5 and TRBJ1-6, with D perhaps matching TRBD1 (6 bases). The CDR3 covers 12 residues. Germline assignment: CDR1 MNHEY and CDR2 SVGAGI. V lost 5 bases, J lost 9 bases, and 8 bases lay in between. CDR3 nucleotide sequence: TGTGCCAGCAGTCTCAGGGGTTCACCCCTCCACTTT. Protein product: CASSLRGSPLHF.

The chain has TRBV18 and TRBJ2-7; tentative D call: TRBD1 (5 bases). Germline V gene lookup returns CDR1 KGHSH and CDR2 LQKENI. The V gene lost 2 bases and the J gene lost 0 bases, with 8 bases spanning the gap. The CDR3 contains 14 residues. The CDR3 region is CASSPGADSYEQYF. Written as DNA, the CDR3 is TGTGCCAGCTCACCAGGGGCGGACTCCTACGAGCAGTACTTC.

The rearrangement links TRBV6-5 to TRBJ2-2; the match to TRBD2 covers 16 bases. In germline, CDR1 is MNHEY, CDR2 SVGAGI. V was pared by 4 bases and J by 6 bases, with 2 bases of the junction left unmatched. The CDR3 loop spans 16 amino acids. The DNA of the CDR3 is TGTGCCAGCAGTTCGGGACTAGCGGGAGGGCCCGGGGAGCTGTTTTTT. This gives the protein CASSSGLAGGPGELFF.

The chain couples TRBV19 to TRBJ2-5, with unresolved D. V was trimmed by 3 bases and J by 2 bases, leaving 7 bases between them. The length of the CDR3 is 13 residues. From germline, CDR1 is LNHDA and CDR2 SQIVND (reference sequence). The CDR3 DNA sequence: TGTGCCAGTAGTATCCGTAAGCAAGAGACCCAGTACTTC. Translated, it gives CASSIRKQETQYF.